Listed here are 25 T cell receptor beta chains from one sample, sequenced in a study of cytomegalovirus exposure and HLA in healthy donors. The repertoire was sequenced with immunoSEQ multiplex PCR; TCRdb's copy has only in-frame clones and lacks some. Seen here are roughly 240,000 clones, around nine tenths observed once, and the top ten hold 2.6%. Sequenced: PBMCs. The source is a young man in good health and CMV-seronegative.

V is TRBV4-1 and J is TRBJ2-1; 10 bases are a match to TRBD1. Germline CDR1 reads MGHRA; CDR2 reads YSYEKL. V dropped 1 base and J dropped 6; count of bases not matched to a gene: 12. This CDR3 contains 18 residues. CDR3 nucleotide sequence: TGCGCCAGCAGCCAAGTTTTTCTAGGGACAGGGGCTTCCAATGAGCAGTTCTTC. Its translation: CASSQVFLGTGASNEQFF.

The CDR3 region is CASSELGQINQPQHF. The DNA for the CDR3 is TGTGCCAGCAGTGAACTTGGACAGATAAATCAGCCCCAGCATTTT. The genes are TRBV2 and TRBJ1-5; maybe TRBD1 (6 bases). From germline, CDR1 is SNHLY and CDR2 FYNNEI. This CDR3 contains 15 residues. Between the trimmed V and J ends, which lost 2 bases and 4 bases, there was a span of 12 bases.

The rearrangement uses TRBV5-4 and TRBJ1-6, with 8 bases matching TRBD1. The germline gives CDR1 SGHNT, CDR2 YYREEE (reference sequence). J gave up 5 bases and V 1 base, and 2 bases lay outside the gene matches. The CDR3 covers 15 residues. DNA for the CDR3: TGTGCCAGCAGCTTGCCGGACAGGGATAATTCACCCCTCCACTTT. It encodes CASSLPDRDNSPLHF. The complete variable domain, with remaining parts taken from reference TRBV5-4 and TRBJ1-6, reads ETGVTQSPTHLIKTRGQQVTLRCSSQSGHNTVSWYQQALGQGPQFIFQYYREEENGRGNFPPRFSGLQFPNYSSELNVNALELDDSALYLCASSLPDRDNSPLHFGNGTRLTVT.

The rearrangement joins TRBV28 to TRBJ1-4; no definite D call. V was shortened by 3 bases and J by 4 bases, with 3 bases between the two germline ends. CDR1 and CDR2 from the germline V gene are MDHEN and SYDVKM. The CDR3 consists of 12 residues. DNA for the CDR3: TGTGCCAGCAGTTTGAGTAATGAAAAACTGTTTTTT. Its protein is CASSLSNEKLFF.

Worth noting for this clone: The junction departs from the called germline gene at one end, perhaps through a read error. The chain recombines TRBV10-3 with TRBJ1-2, with 7 bases matching TRBD1. The CDR3 loop spans 14 amino acids. Germline CDR1 ENHRY, CDR2 SYGVKD. The CDR3 is CAISPGTANYGYTF. In DNA, the CDR3 is TGTGCCATCAGCCCAGGGACAGCTAATTATGGCTACACCTTC.

The chain couples TRBV15 to TRBJ2-1; 9 bases map to TRBD1. CDR1 and CDR2 (germline): LNHNV, YYDKDF (reference sequence). CDR3 length: 16 residues. V shed 5 bases and J 5 bases; nucleotides not matched to a gene: 10. The CDR3 is CATSPPRGTGNNEQFF. The CDR3 coding sequence is TGTGCCACCAGCCCCCCCCGGGGGACAGGGAACAATGAGCAGTTCTTC. Filled out from reference TRBV15 and TRBJ2-1, the complete variable domain reads DAMVIQNPRYQVTQFGKPVTLSCSQTLNHNVMYWYQQKSSQAPKLLFHYYDKDFNNEADTPDNFQSRRPNTSFCFLDIRSPGLGDTAMYLCATSPPRGTGNNEQFFGPGTRLTVL.

Only one count was recorded for this clone. The gene calls are TRBV27 and TRBJ2-7; D gene ambiguous. Looked up from germline, CDR1 is MNHEY and CDR2 is SMNVEV (reference sequence). V was trimmed by 0 bases and J by 0 bases, leaving 12 bases between them. The CDR3 sequence is 16 residues long. The CDR3 bases are TGTGCCAGCAGTTTATCGGTTACAGAGAGCTCCTACGAGCAGTACTTC. Its translation is CASSLSVTESSYEQYF.

The chain employs TRBV12-5 and TRBJ2-1; D call uncertain. The germline V and J ends were trimmed by 6 bases and 8 bases, with 11 bases remaining between them. The CDR3 contains 12 residues. In germline, CDR1 is LGHNT, CDR2 FRNRAP. The CDR3 here is CASGLSADEQFF. The CDR3 coding sequence is TGTGCTAGTGGCCTATCTGCCGATGAGCAGTTCTTC.

A word on this clone: The same CDR3 also results from other DNA sequences found in this sample. The V and J genes are TRBV29-1 and TRBJ2-5, with no clear D. CDR3 length: 11 amino acids. Looked up from germline, CDR1 is SQVTM and CDR2 is ANQGSEA. Trimming took off 3 bases at V and 4 bases at J, with 6 bases between the two ends. This CDR3 reads CSVDTGETQYF. The DNA for the CDR3 is TGCAGCGTTGATACTGGAGAGACCCAGTACTTC.

The V gene is TRBV2, the J gene TRBJ2-3; maybe TRBD2 (5 bases). The CDR3 runs 14 residues. V lost 6 bases and J lost 0, with 10 bases in between. CDR1 is SNHLY and CDR2 is FYNNEI in the germline V gene. This CDR3 is CASRTEASTDTQYF. CDR3 sequence (DNA): TGTGCCAGCAGAACGGAGGCTAGCACAGATACGCAGTATTTT.

The V gene is TRBV18, the J gene TRBJ1-6, with TRBD1 as a possible D gene (5 bases). V lost 3 bases, J lost 3 bases, and 15 bases lay in between. The CDR3 consists of 17 residues. Germline V gene sequence: CDR1 KGHSH, CDR2 LQKENI. As DNA, the CDR3 is TGTGCCAGCTCACCGGTCGGCCAGGGTAACTATAATTCACCCCTCCACTTT. As protein: CASSPVGQGNYNSPLHF.

The sample holds one count of this clone. The rearrangement joins TRBV7-2 to TRBJ2-7, with TRBD2 matching 9 bases. The germline CDR1 and CDR2 sequences are SGHTA and FQGNSA. This CDR3 is built from 17 residues. V dropped 5 bases and J dropped 1; count of bases not matched to a gene: 12. CDR3 coding DNA: TGTGCCAGCAGCAAATACATCAGCGGGGGGTGGTCCTACGAGCAGTACTTC. Protein sequence: CASSKYISGGWSYEQYF.

In this sample, this clone turned up once. As DNA, the CDR3 is TGTGCCAGCACCGGACTAGCGGGACGGAACACCGGGGAGCTGTTTTTT. This translates into CASTGLAGRNTGELFF. The chain couples TRBV7-9 to TRBJ2-2, with 12 nucleotides matching TRBD2. J lost 1 base, V lost 7 bases, and 4 bases had no gene match. The CDR3 runs to 16 residues. Germline V gene lookup returns CDR1 SEHNR and CDR2 FQNEAQ (reference sequence).

The chain combines TRBV7-9 with TRBJ2-7; weak D call: TRBD2 (5 bases). The CDR3 has 14 residues. Trimming stripped 4 bases from V and 3 bases from J, with 13 bases between. Germline lookup yields CDR1 SEHNR and CDR2 FQNEAQ (reference sequence). The CDR3 nucleotides read TGTGCCAGCAGCTCCAAACTAGAGGTCTACGAGCAGTACTTC. This codes for CASSSKLEVYEQYF. The variable domain in full, with the rest retrieved from reference TRBV7-9 and TRBJ2-7, is DTGVSQNPRHKITKRGQNVTFRCDPISEHNRLYWYRQTLGQGPEFLTYFQNEAQLEKSRLLSDRFSAERPKGSFSTLEIQRTEQGDSAMYLCASSSKLEVYEQYFGPGTRLTVT.

J is TRBJ2-7 and V is TRBV5-6, with 11 bases aligning to TRBD1. The junction had 7 bases not matched to a gene; V was cut back by 4 bases and J by 1 base. The CDR3 sequence is 16 residues long. Germline V gives CDR1 SGHDT, CDR2 YYEEEE. The CDR3 coding sequence is TGTGCCAGCAGCCTATTATGGGACAGGGGGTCCTACGAGCAGTACTTC. Translating gives CASSLLWDRGSYEQYF.

The chain has TRBV6-4 and TRBJ2-7; the D gene is possibly TRBD1 (5 bases). The CDR3 contains 12 residues. With 8 bases removed from V and 1 base from J, the gap between germline ends came to 9 bases. The germline CDR1 and CDR2 sequences are MRHNA and SNTAGT. The CDR3 bases are TGTGCCAGCTTTAGACAGTCCTACGAGCAGTACTTC. It is translated as CASFRQSYEQYF.

Here the CDR3 reads CASIPPGAGELFF. For the CDR3, the DNA is TGTGCCAGCATCCCTCCCGGGGCCGGGGAGCTGTTTTTT. The J gene is TRBJ2-2, the V gene TRBV6-6, with a tentative D call TRBD2 (5 bases). The CDR3 covers 13 residues. Trimming removed 7 bases from V and 6 bases from J, with 12 bases in between. Per germline, CDR1 MNHNY and CDR2 SVGAGI (reference sequence).

The gene calls are TRBV5-6 and TRBJ2-4; 9 bases line up with TRBD1. CDR3 length: 16 amino acids. Germline assignment: CDR1 SGHDT and CDR2 YYEEEE. The trim removed 2 bases at V and 4 bases at J, leaving 7 bases unmatched. CDR3 region: CASSFGTGNQKNIQYF. CDR3 bases: TGTGCCAGCAGCTTCGGGACAGGGAATCAAAAAAACATTCAGTACTTC.

The V call is TRBV4-1, the J call TRBJ2-7; 8 nucleotides align to TRBD1. The CDR3 covers 17 residues. Germline V gene data show CDR1 as MGHRA and CDR2 as YSYEKL. Trimming took 1 base from V and 2 from J; bases not matched to a gene: 10. The DNA for the CDR3 is TGCGCCAGCAGCCAAGGGTCTGCCGGGACAGGACCCTACGAGCAGTACTTC. Its translation: CASSQGSAGTGPYEQYF.

This chain links TRBV29-1 with TRBJ2-2; D remains unclear. Trimming took 4 bases from V and 4 from J, leaving 7 bases between them. The germline CDR1 and CDR2 sequences are SQVTM and ANQGSEA. This CDR3 spans 12 amino acids. In DNA, the CDR3 is TGCAGCGTTGGAACGGGCACCGGGGAGCTGTTTTTT. Protein sequence: CSVGTGTGELFF.

V gene TRBV9 combines with J gene TRBJ1-1; no reliable D call. This CDR3 spans 14 amino acids. CDR1 is SGDLS, CDR2 YYNGEE, per germline. Trimming took off 3 bases at V and 8 bases at J, with 17 bases between the two ends. CDR3 region: CASSEGREALEAFF. As DNA, the CDR3 is TGTGCCAGCAGCGAGGGAAGGGAGGCCTTAGAAGCTTTCTTT.

The J gene is TRBJ1-3, the V gene TRBV9; D unresolved. CDR3 length equals 15 residues. Deletions cut 2 bases from V and 0 bases from J, with 9 bases between. Germline CDR1 reads SGDLS; CDR2 reads YYNGEE. CDR3 residues: CASSVARSSGNTIYF. DNA for the CDR3: TGTGCCAGCAGCGTCGCTAGGAGCTCTGGAAACACCATATATTTT.

CDR3 bases: TGTGCCAGCAGTTACTCCGGGACTCGCACCGGGGAGCTGTTTTTT. This translates into CASSYSGTRTGELFF. The chain uses TRBV6-5 and TRBJ2-2, with D possibly matching TRBD2 (6 bases). Germline V gene sequence: CDR1 MNHEY, CDR2 SVGAGI. The CDR3 is made up of 15 amino acids. Deletions cut 0 bases from V and 4 bases from J, with 9 bases between.

The rearrangement joins TRBV4-1 to TRBJ2-1; TRBD2 agrees at 7 bases. V shed 4 bases, J shed 0 bases, and the junction held 15 bases outside the gene matches. The CDR3 contains 19 residues. Germline assignment: CDR1 MGHRA and CDR2 YSYEKL. The CDR3 coding sequence is TGCGCCAGCAGCCCGGGGACTACCTTCACCCTCCCCTCCTACAATGAGCAGTTCTTC. Its translation: CASSPGTTFTLPSYNEQFF.

This clone was seen once. The chain joins TRBV14 to TRBJ2-3; D unclear. Trimming took off 1 base at V and 2 bases at J, with 16 bases between the two ends. The CDR3 has 17 residues. Germline CDR1 and CDR2: SGHDN and FVKESK. The CDR3 here is CASSQVDFSRTTDTQYF. CDR3 nucleotides: TGTGCCAGCAGCCAAGTCGACTTCTCCAGAACCACAGATACGCAGTATTTT.